Following are 23 T cell receptor beta chains from one sample sequenced in a study of cytomegalovirus exposure and HLA in healthy donors. Assay: immunoSEQ multiplex PCR; the TCRdb copy retains only in-frame clones and omits some. The sample yields 110,000 or so clones, roughly 88% seen once. Sequencing was performed on PBMCs. These receptors were obtained from a woman aged 18-29 years in good health and CMV-seronegative.

The rearrangement joins TRBV28 to TRBJ2-3; 9 bases line up with TRBD1. The germline V gene encodes CDR1 MDHEN and CDR2 SYDVKM. The CDR3 totals 18 residues. Trimming removed 5 bases from V and 0 bases from J; junction bases left unmatched: 12. The CDR3 bases are TGTGCCAGCAGTGAACTACCCGGGACAGGGTATAGCACAGATACGCAGTATTTT. Translated, it gives CASSELPGTGYSTDTQYF.

This clone occurred once. This sequence joins TRBV19 and TRBJ1-1, with TRBD1 identical over 8 bases. Germline V gene sequence: CDR1 LNHDA, CDR2 SQIVND (reference sequence). V lost 1 base to trimming and J lost 5 bases; unmatched junction nucleotides: 0. The CDR3 loop spans 13 amino acids. CDR3 loop: CASSIGQGTEAFF. The CDR3 region has the DNA TGTGCCAGTAGTATAGGACAGGGGACTGAAGCTTTCTTT.

This clone was counted many times. The chain employs TRBV7-9 and TRBJ1-1; D perhaps matches TRBD1 (5 bases). With 7 bases removed from V and 4 bases from J, the gap between germline ends came to 19 bases. The CDR3 has 15 amino acids. Per germline, CDR1 SEHNR and CDR2 FQNEAQ (reference sequence). The CDR3 DNA is TGTGCCAGCACCCCCCCCGGAGGGGTGAGCACTGAAGCTTTCTTT. It yields the protein CASTPPGGVSTEAFF.

The V and J genes are TRBV7-2 and TRBJ2-7; maybe TRBD1 (5 bases). CDR3 length: 14 amino acids. Trimming pared 5 bases from V and 2 bases from J, leaving 13 bases between. Germline lookup yields CDR1 SGHTA and CDR2 FQGNSA. The CDR3 nucleotides read TGTGCCAGCAGCCCCCTGACAGCCCCCTACGAGCAGTACTTC. Residues: CASSPLTAPYEQYF.

The chain couples TRBV5-1 to TRBJ1-5, with D possibly being TRBD1 (5 bases). Germline V lookup: CDR1 SGHRS, CDR2 YFSETQ. The CDR3 loop spans 16 amino acids. Trimming left V 2 bases short and J 4 bases short, with 16 bases between. Written as DNA, the CDR3 is TGCGCCAGCAGCTTAACTGGAGGGACGGCAAATCAGCCCCAGCATTTT. Translating gives CASSLTGGTANQPQHF.

Only one count was recorded for this clone. V and J are TRBV7-3 and TRBJ1-2; tentative D call: TRBD1 (5 bases). V dropped 0 bases and J dropped 7 bases, with 9 bases sitting between them. The germline V gene encodes CDR1 SGHTA and CDR2 FQGTGA. The CDR3 has 13 amino acids. Written as DNA, the CDR3 is TGTGCCAGCAGCTTAACCCCAGGGTTTGGCTACACCTTC. It codes for CASSLTPGFGYTF.

The chain is built from TRBV6-1 and TRBJ1-1; 7 nucleotides line up with TRBD1. There are 15 residues in the CDR3. Looked up from germline, CDR1 is MNHNS and CDR2 is SASEGT. The V and J ends lost 8 bases and 4 bases, in that order; junction bases with no gene match: 13. CDR3 in amino acids: CASVPAQGRSTEAFF. The CDR3 region has the DNA TGTGCCAGCGTCCCCGCACAGGGGAGGAGCACTGAAGCTTTCTTT.

A single count supports this clone. The chain links TRBV10-1 to TRBJ1-3, with a tentative D call TRBD1 (6 bases). The germline V gene has CDR1 WNHNN and CDR2 SYGVQD (reference sequence). This CDR3 comprises 15 residues. V shed 3 bases and J shed 1 base, with 10 bases lying between them. CDR3 coding DNA: TGCGCCAGCAGTGATGAAGGGGGATCTGGAAACACCATATATTTT. Translated: CASSDEGGSGNTIYF.

The chain has TRBV5-1 and TRBJ1-6; TRBD1 matches at 7 bases. This CDR3 region has 14 residues. J was trimmed by 8 bases and V by 2 bases; bases with no gene match: 4. CDR1 and CDR2 from the germline V gene are SGHRS and YFSETQ. CDR3 region: CASSFDRVYSPLHF. The CDR3 bases are TGCGCCAGCAGCTTTGACAGGGTCTATTCACCCCTCCACTTT.

The chain has TRBV9 and TRBJ2-2; 8 bases line up with TRBD1. After removal of 4 bases from V and 5 bases from J, the junction contained 7 bases not matched to a gene. Germline-derived CDR1 and CDR2 are SGDLS and YYNGEE. The CDR3 spans 15 residues. The CDR3 region is CASSPHRGETGELFF. The CDR3 region has the DNA TGTGCCAGCAGCCCTCACAGGGGGGAGACCGGGGAGCTGTTTTTT.

Details on this clone: Sequence at one end of the junction differs from germline and may be a read error. In nucleotides, the CDR3 is TGTGCCAGCAGTCAAGCCGCAGGGGAAAACTATGGCTACACCTTC. It codes for CASSQAAGENYGYTF. This chain links TRBV4-2 with TRBJ1-2; tentatively, D is TRBD1 (6 bases). The CDR3 has 15 amino acids. The germline gives CDR1 LGHNA, CDR2 YNFKEQ.

The rearrangement uses TRBV7-9 and TRBJ2-2, with a possible D match to TRBD1 (6 bases). The V end was cut by 3 bases, the J end by 5 bases, with 10 bases between. Germline CDR1 reads SEHNR; CDR2 reads FQNEAQ (reference sequence). This CDR3 is built from 14 residues. CDR3 in amino acids: CASSLYRETGELFF. CDR3 DNA: TGTGCCAGCAGCTTGTACAGGGAAACCGGGGAGCTGTTTTTT. The full variable domain, in which reference TRBV7-9 and TRBJ2-2 provide the parts outside the CDR3, is DTGVSQNPRHKITKRGQNVTFRCDPISEHNRLYWYRQTLGQGPEFLTYFQNEAQLEKSRLLSDRFSAERPKGSFSTLEIQRTEQGDSAMYLCASSLYRETGELFFGEGSRLTVL.

The V gene is TRBV19, the J gene TRBJ1-5; unclear D gene. Germline V gives CDR1 LNHDA, CDR2 SQIVND (reference sequence). This CDR3 is 15 amino acids long. Trimming removed 1 base from V and 7 bases from J, with 14 bases in between. DNA of the CDR3: TGTGCCAGTAGTATAGGCCAGTATTCTGGCCAGCCCCAGCATTTT. Translation gives CASSIGQYSGQPQHF.

The V and J genes are TRBV25-1 and TRBJ2-1; the match to TRBD2 covers 10 bases. The CDR3 is made up of 18 amino acids. The J segment lost 2 bases and the V segment lost 3 bases, leaving 10 bases of the junction unmatched. CDR1 is MGHDK and CDR2 is SYGVNS in the germline V gene. The CDR3 DNA reads as TGTGCCAGCAGTGATCCTAGCGGGGGCCCCGGAACCTACAATGAGCAGTTCTTC. Protein product: CASSDPSGGPGTYNEQFF.

The chain employs TRBV6-1 and TRBJ2-1; D might be TRBD1 (5 bases). V lost 8 bases and J 1 base, leaving 12 bases between the germline ends. The CDR3 is 14 residues long. In germline, CDR1 is MNHNS, CDR2 SASEGT. The CDR3 loop reads CASYQGASYNEQFF. The CDR3 coding sequence is TGTGCCAGCTACCAAGGGGCATCCTACAATGAGCAGTTCTTC.

There are a few counts of this clone. The rearrangement joins TRBV30 to TRBJ2-1, with D possibly matching TRBD2 (5 bases). CDR3 size: 13 residues. V was clipped by 5 bases and J by 7 bases, with 15 bases between them. CDR1 and CDR2 from the germline V gene are GTSNPN and SVGIG (reference sequence). The CDR3 DNA reads as TGTGCCTGGGCCAACCGAGGGCGTAATGAGCAGTTCTTC. This gives the protein CAWANRGRNEQFF. Using reference TRBV30 and TRBJ2-1 for the parts outside the CDR3, the full variable domain is SQTIHQWPATLVQPVGSPLSLECTVEGTSNPNLYWYRQAAGRGLQLLFYSVGIGQISSEVPQNLSASRPQDRQFILSSKKLLLSDSGFYLCAWANRGRNEQFFGPGTRLTVL.

This clone was seen a single time. J is TRBJ1-1 and V is TRBV11-1, with D possibly TRBD1 on 6 matching bases. The CDR3 contains 14 residues. The V end lost 5 bases, the J end lost 5 bases, and 15 bases lay between the germline ends. Germline V CDR1 and CDR2: SGHAT, FQDESV (reference sequence). CDR3 DNA: TGTGCCAGCAGCCCACAGGGTATGTGGACTGAAGCTTTCTTT. This encodes CASSPQGMWTEAFF.

The rearrangement uses TRBV7-9 and TRBJ2-1; 11 bases map to TRBD2. The CDR3 is 18 amino acids. Trimming removed 6 bases from V and 8 bases from J; junction bases left unmatched: 18. Germline V gene data show CDR1 as SEHNR and CDR2 as FQNEAQ (reference sequence). The CDR3, as DNA: TGTGCCAGCAGTACTAGCGGGGGCGTCTTCCGTGGTGGGGATGAGCAGTTCTTC. This sequence encodes CASSTSGGVFRGGDEQFF.

CDR3 coding DNA: TGTGCCAGTAGAAGACTCATAACGGATTATGGCTACACCTTC. Translating it yields CASRRLITDYGYTF. The chain carries TRBV19 and TRBJ1-2; unclear D gene. The V gene's germline CDR1 is LNHDA and CDR2 SQIVND (reference sequence). Trimming removed 6 bases from V and 5 bases from J, with 16 bases in between. This CDR3 is 14 amino acids long.

This sequence joins TRBV5-4 and TRBJ2-7, with D uncertain. CDR3 length: 14 residues. V was pared by 2 bases and J by 2 bases, with 11 bases between. Per germline, CDR1 SGHNT and CDR2 YYREEE (reference sequence). The CDR3 region has the DNA TGTGCCAGCAGCTTCGGAGAGAGTGCCTACGAGCAGTACTTC. Its protein product is CASSFGESAYEQYF.

The chain carries TRBV10-1 and TRBJ2-1, with D possibly being TRBD2 (6 bases). Germline assignment: CDR1 WNHNN and CDR2 SYGVQD (reference sequence). The germline V and J ends were trimmed by 5 bases and 3 bases, with 11 bases remaining between them. The CDR3 loop spans 14 amino acids. The DNA of the CDR3 is TGCGCCAGCAGTTCACTAGCCGACTACAATGAGCAGTTCTTC. Amino acid sequence: CASSSLADYNEQFF.

The rearrangement links TRBV7-9 to TRBJ1-2; D possibly corresponds to TRBD1 (5 bases). The ends were cut back, 5 bases at V and 4 bases at J, with 14 bases in the middle. This CDR3 region has 14 residues. The V gene's germline CDR1 is SEHNR and CDR2 FQNEAQ (reference sequence). The CDR3 nucleotides are TGTGCCAGCAGCCCTTCGGACACCCCCTATGGCTACACCTTC. Translated: CASSPSDTPYGYTF.

The chain uses TRBV6-5 and TRBJ1-5; 9 bases are a match to TRBD1. V lost 6 bases and J lost 7; bases outside the gene matches: 10. Germline V gene data show CDR1 as MNHEY and CDR2 as SVGAGI. The CDR3 has 15 amino acids. CDR3 nucleotide sequence: TGTGCCAGCAGCACCGGGACAGGGTACCCGCAGCCCCAGCATTTT. This translates into CASSTGTGYPQPQHF.